This TCR beta chain is from a study of blood T cell repertoires in COVID-19. In the authors' methods: Estimation of nucleated cell counts was performed using reference gene primer amplification. Sequenced by immunoSEQ multiplex PCR; TCRdb stores in-frame clones only, minus some. V and J calls and clone size are those listed in that table; D and trimming were worked out from the DNA. The repertoire holds 25,000 to 30,000 clones, with approximately 80% as singletons. The table lists this clone with a few counts. Trimming left V 3 bases short and J 4 bases short, with 9 bases between. CDR3 length: 13 residues. Germline CDR1 is LGHDT and CDR2 is YNNKEL (reference sequence).

The chain couples TRBV3-1 (or the pseudogene TRBV3-2) to TRBJ1-1; perhaps TRBD1 as D (5 bases). Sequenced material: peripheral blood. The TCR sequence derives from an elderly man with active or convalescent COVID-19. CDR3 bases: TGTGCCAGCAGCCATGGGGGGAGCACTGAAGCTTTCTTT. Residues: CASSHGGSTEAFF.